The source of this T cell receptor (beta chain) is a study of blood T cell repertoires in COVID-19. The wider study: Some COVID-19 samples were acute and others convalescent; all came from the United States, Italy and Spain. T cells, B-cell-depleted T cells, or PBMCs supplied cDNA or gDNA.

Authors' processing steps: Amplification of reference gene primers provided the estimated nucleated cell counts. Assay used: immunoSEQ multiplex PCR; TCRdb lists only in-frame clones, some missing. The V and J calls and clone size are taken from that table; D and trimming were inferred from the DNA. The sample yields 100,000 to 150,000 clones, roughly 84% seen once. The CDR3 runs to 16 residues. Trimming removed 6 bases at V and 0 bases at J, with 17 bases between. Germline loops: CDR1 LNHDA, CDR2 SQIVND (reference sequence). This clone occurred a few times. This chain joins TRBV19 and TRBJ1-1; the D gene is possibly TRBD1 (5 bases). Sequenced: peripheral blood. The receptor comes from a woman over 75 with acute or convalescent COVID-19. The CDR3: CASRGREQVLNTEAFF. As DNA, the CDR3 is TGTGCCAGTAGAGGGCGGGAACAGGTCCTGAACACTGAAGCTTTCTTT.